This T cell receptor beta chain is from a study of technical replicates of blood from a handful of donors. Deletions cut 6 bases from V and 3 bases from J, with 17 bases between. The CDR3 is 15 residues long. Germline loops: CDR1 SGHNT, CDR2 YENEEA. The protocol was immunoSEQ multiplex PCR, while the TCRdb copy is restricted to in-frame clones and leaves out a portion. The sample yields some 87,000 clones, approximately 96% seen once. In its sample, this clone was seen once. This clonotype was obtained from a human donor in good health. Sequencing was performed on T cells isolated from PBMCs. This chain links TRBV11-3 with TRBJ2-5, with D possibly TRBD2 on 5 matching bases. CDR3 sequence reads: CASSQSRDVEETQYF. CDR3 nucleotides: TGTGCCAGCAGTCAGTCTCGGGATGTTGAAGAGACCCAGTACTTC.